This TCR beta chain was recovered during a study of T cells in Graves' hyperthyroidism and ophthalmopathy. TCR beta CDR3 regions were amplified from RNA transcripts. Initially, a first-round RT-PCR of the TCR CDR3 employed the HTBI primer set. Each CDR3 protein gets one entry after TCRdb re-called the multiplex PCR reads with MiXCR. This sample has a few hundred thousand distinct CDR3 sequences, with approximately 49% found just once. The study, taken as a whole, reports: Most thyroid clonotypes expanded above 0.001 appeared in blood too.

Every diagnosis used clinical symptoms, serum thyroxine and TRAb, thyroid ultrasound and orbital computed tomography. The V gene end was trimmed by 7 bases and the J gene end by 3 bases; junction bases not matched to a gene: 7. Germline V gene lookup returns CDR1 SGHDT and CDR2 YYEEEE. The CDR3 consists of 13 residues. Of note for this clonotype: Its specificity is not known.

The chain couples TRBV5-6 to TRBJ2-7; 7 bases line up with TRBD2. This sequence originates from an adult woman with Graves' disease, either hyperthyroidism or ophthalmopathy (not recorded which). Sequenced sample: peripheral blood or thyroid tissue (not recorded which). CDR3 sequence: CASASGLFYEQYF. CDR3 nucleotide sequence: TGTGCCAGCGCTAGCGGCCTATTCTACGAGCAGTACTTC.